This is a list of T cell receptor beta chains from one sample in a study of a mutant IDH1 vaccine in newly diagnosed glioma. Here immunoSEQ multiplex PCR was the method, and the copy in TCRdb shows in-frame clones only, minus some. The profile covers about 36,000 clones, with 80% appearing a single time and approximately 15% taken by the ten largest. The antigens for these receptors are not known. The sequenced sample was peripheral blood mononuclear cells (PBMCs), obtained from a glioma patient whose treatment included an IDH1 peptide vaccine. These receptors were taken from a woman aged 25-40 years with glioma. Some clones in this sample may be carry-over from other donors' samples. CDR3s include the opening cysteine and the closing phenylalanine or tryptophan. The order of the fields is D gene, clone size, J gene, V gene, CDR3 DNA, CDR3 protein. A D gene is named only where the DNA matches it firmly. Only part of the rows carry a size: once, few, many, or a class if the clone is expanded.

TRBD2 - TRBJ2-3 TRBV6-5 TGTGCCAGCAACCTCGGCGGGGGTAGCACAGATACGCAGTATTTT CASNLGGGSTDTQYF
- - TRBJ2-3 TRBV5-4 TGTGCCAGCAGCTTGGAGGTGGGAACCGATACGCAGTATTTT CASSLEVGTDTQYF
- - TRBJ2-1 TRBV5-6 TGTGCCAGCAGCTCCACCTTCGACTGGAGCTCCTACAATGAGCAGTTCTTC CASSSTFDWSSYNEQFF
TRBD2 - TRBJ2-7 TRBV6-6 TGTGCCAGCAGCGCAGATGGAGCGGGAGAAGGCGAGCAGTACTTC CASSADGAGEGEQYF
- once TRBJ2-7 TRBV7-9 TGTGCCAGCAGCCCAGTAGGGGGGTCGGGGTTCGTGTTCGAGCAGTACTTC CASSPVGGSGFVFEQYF
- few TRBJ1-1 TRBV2 TGTGCCAGCAGTGAAGCGGAGAGCTACACTGAAGCTTTCTTT CASSEAESYTEAFF
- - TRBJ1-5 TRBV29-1 TGCAGCGCCCGCAGGGGCGCTGGACAGCCCCAGCATTTT CSARRGAGQPQHF
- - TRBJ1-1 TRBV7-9 TGTGCCAGCAGACATCCTACGCGGGGGCGTACTGAAGCTTTCTTT CASRHPTRGRTEAFF
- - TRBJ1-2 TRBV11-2 TGTGCCAGCAGCTTAGTGGGTCGGGCAGGGGAGGATGGCTACACCTTC CASSLVGRAGEDGYTF
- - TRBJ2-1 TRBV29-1 TGCAGCGTTGAAGCCCCTAGGTCAGGGGCCTACAATGAGCAGTTCTTC CSVEAPRSGAYNEQFF
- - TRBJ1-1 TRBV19 TGTGCCAGTAGTTTATACCGGGGGAACACTGAAGCTTTCTTT CASSLYRGNTEAFF
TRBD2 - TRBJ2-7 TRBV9 TGTGCCAGCAGCGTAGCAGCGGGGGGGTACGAGCAGTACTTC CASSVAAGGYEQYF
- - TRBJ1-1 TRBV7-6 TGTGCCAGCAGCTTAAACCCCCGGGGGAACACTGAAGCTTTCTTT CASSLNPRGNTEAFF
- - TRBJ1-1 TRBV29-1 TGCAGCGTTGAACGGGTGAACACTGAAGCTTTCTTT CSVERVNTEAFF
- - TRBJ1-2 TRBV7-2 TGTGCCAGCAGCTTAGCTATCGGCAGGGGACGGGATGGCTACACCTTC CASSLAIGRGRDGYTF
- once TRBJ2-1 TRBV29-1 TGCAGCGTTCCACTAGGGAGCGGTGAGCAGTTCTTC CSVPLGSGEQFF
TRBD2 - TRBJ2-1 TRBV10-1 TGCGCCAGCAGTGAGAGCGGGAGAGTCAATGAGCAGTTCTTC CASSESGRVNEQFF
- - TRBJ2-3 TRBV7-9 TGTGCCAGCAGCCCCGCAGGTGATACGCAGTATTTT CASSPAGDTQYF
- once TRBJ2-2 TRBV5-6 TGTGCCAGCAGCTTGGTCCCAGGGGAGGCCGGGGAGCTGTTTTTT CASSLVPGEAGELFF
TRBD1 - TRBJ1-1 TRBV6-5 TGTGCCAGCAGGGGGGACAGGGGAAAAAACACTGAAGCTTTCTTT CASRGDRGKNTEAFF
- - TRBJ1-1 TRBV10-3 TGTGCCATCACGAGGGGTTCGGGCACTGAAGCTTTCTTT CAITRGSGTEAFF
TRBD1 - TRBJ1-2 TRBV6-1 TGTGCCACCCGACAGGGGACATTGGGCTACACCTTC CATRQGTLGYTF
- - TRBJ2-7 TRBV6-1 TGTGCCATCCACCCCACCGGGAGCGAGCAGTACTTC CAIHPTGSEQYF
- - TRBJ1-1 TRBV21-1 TGTGCCAGCAGCAAATTTGTCAGGGGGCCCCGACTCACTGAAGCTTTCTTT CASSKFVRGPRLTEAFF
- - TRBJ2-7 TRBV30 TGTGCCTGGAGTGTATCGCGGCAGGGCTACGAGCAGTACTTC CAWSVSRQGYEQYF
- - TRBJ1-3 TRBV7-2 TGTGCCAGCAGCATCACAGGAATCTCTGGAAACACCATATATTTT CASSITGISGNTIYF
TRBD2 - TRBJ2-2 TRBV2 TGTGCCAGCACGGGACTAGCGGGCGGGGAGCTGTTTTTT CASTGLAGGELFF
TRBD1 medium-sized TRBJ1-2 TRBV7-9 TGTGCCAGCAGCTTAGAGCAGGGGGCGTATGGCTACACCTTC CASSLEQGAYGYTF
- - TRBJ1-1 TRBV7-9 TGTGCCAGCAGCTTAGGGACCAACACTGAAGCTTTCTTT CASSLGTNTEAFF
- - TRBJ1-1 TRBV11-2 TGTGCCAGCAGCTTTACGGGGCAGGGACAATCGAACACTGAAGCTTTCTTT CASSFTGQGQSNTEAFF
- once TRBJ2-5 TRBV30 TGTGCCTGGAGTGCGGAGACCCAGTACTTC CAWSAETQYF
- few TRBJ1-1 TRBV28 TGTGCCAGCAGTCTGCCTCGAGGCGAAGCTTTCTTT CASSLPRGEAFF
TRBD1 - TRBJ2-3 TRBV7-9 TGTGCCAGCAGCTCCCAGGGCTCAGGGGGAAATACGCAGTATTTT CASSSQGSGGNTQYF
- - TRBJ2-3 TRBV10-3 TGTGCCATTGCCCAGGGACCTAGCACAGATACGCAGTATTTT CAIAQGPSTDTQYF
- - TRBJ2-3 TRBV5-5 TGTGCCAGCAGTTCAGTCGGTGGGGGCGCAGGCACAGATACGCAGTATTTT CASSSVGGGAGTDTQYF
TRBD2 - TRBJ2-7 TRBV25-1 TGTGCCAGCAGTGAGGGACTAGCATCCGAGCAGTACTTC CASSEGLASEQYF
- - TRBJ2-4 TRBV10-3 TGTGCCACCTCCGCACAAGGGGCCAAAAACATTCAGTACTTC CATSAQGAKNIQYF
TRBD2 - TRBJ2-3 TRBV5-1 TGCGCCAGCAGCTTGGGGGCTAGCGGGGACACAGATACGCAGTATTTT CASSLGASGDTDTQYF